This entry concerns a single TCR beta chain. Antigen unknown. A clone one base away is much larger, so this may be a read error. Using RNA transcripts as the source, TCR beta CDR3 regions were amplified. The study used the HTBI primer set for a first-round RT-PCR of the TCR CDR3. TCRdb passed the multiplex PCR reads through MiXCR, listing each CDR3 protein once. The repertoire consists of roughly 600,000 distinct CDR3 sequences, with around 15% occurring once and the leading ten covering under 15%. The record originates from a study of T cells in Graves' hyperthyroidism and ophthalmopathy. For the study at large: At the time of initial diagnosis and before any treatment, peripheral blood was collected. Study-level points and caveats: Ophthalmopathy onset followed model prediction by a median approximately seven months.

Germline V gene sequence: CDR1 SGHTA, CDR2 FQGTGA. The CDR3 contains 14 residues. The sequence was obtained from a woman aged 45 to 65 with Graves' ophthalmopathy. The rearrangement joins TRBV7-3 to TRBJ2-7, with D perhaps TRBD1 or TRBD2 (6 bases each). Sequences were obtained from blood. CDR3 DNA: TGTACCAGCAGCTTACAGGCAGAAGGGGGGGAGCAGTACTTC. Amino acid sequence: CTSSLQAEGGEQYF. The whole variable domain, filled in from reference TRBV7-3 and TRBJ2-7, reads GAGVSQTPSNKVTEKGKYVELRCDPISGHTALYWYRQSLGQGPEFLIYFQGTGAADDSGLPNDRFFAVRPEGSVSTLKIQRTERGDSAVYLCTSSLQAEGGEQYFGPGTRLTVT.